These 23 T cell receptor beta chains were all obtained from the same sample, sequenced in a study of regulatory T cells in long-lasting Graves disease. Described time point: newly diagnosed GD, antithyroid drugs for less than 3 months. RNA isolated from PBMCs was used to make the TCR library. Arm-PCR with iRepertoire HTBI primers amplified the CDR3 regions for these TCR beta libraries. TCRdb re-called the multiplex PCR reads with MiXCR, one entry per CDR3 protein. The sample includes fewer than 350,000 distinct CDR3 sequences, 18% of them seen just once. The specimen comprised peripheral blood mononuclear cells (PBMCs), sampled at new diagnosis, from a patient treated with antithyroid drugs. The receptor source for this set is a female donor with Graves disease.

In its sample, this clonotype was seen many times. The germline gene is not matched at one end of the junction; a read error may be the cause. The chain uses TRBV28 and TRBJ2-3, with 10 bases that match TRBD2. From germline, CDR1 is MDHEN and CDR2 SYDVKM. The length of the CDR3 is 12 residues. CDR3 bases: TGTGCCAGCAGAGCCGGGACTAGCGCATTAGCTTTT. As protein: CASRAGTSALAF.

As for this clonotype: A junction end diverges from the germline sequence, so it may reflect a read error. This chain's CDR3 is CASRRQGANTGELYF. The CDR3 DNA sequence: TGTGCCAGCAGGCGACAGGGGGCGAACACCGGGGAGCTGTATTTT. The rearrangement links TRBV7-2 to TRBJ2-2; TRBD1 agrees at 10 bases. The CDR3 contains 15 residues. The V gene's germline CDR1 is SGHTA and CDR2 FQGNSA.

Ten or more counts support this clonotype. This chain links TRBV5-1 with TRBJ1-1; D gene ambiguous. Germline CDR1 SGHRS, CDR2 YFSETQ. This CDR3 region has 14 residues. Trimming removed 5 bases from V and 6 bases from J, with 17 bases in between. This chain's CDR3 is CASRGRAPDPEAFF. CDR3 bases: TGCGCCAGCAGAGGCCGGGCCCCGGACCCTGAAGCTTTCTTT.

This clonotype was found many times. The chain joins TRBV7-8 to TRBJ2-1, with 13 bases matching TRBD2. This CDR3 is 15 amino acids long. V lost 3 bases and J lost 10; bases outside the gene matches: 6. The germline gives CDR1 SGHVS, CDR2 FQNEAQ. CDR3 residues: CASSFRTSGSGEQFF. CDR3 sequence (DNA): TGTGCCAGCAGCTTCCGGACTAGCGGGAGTGGAGAGCAGTTCTTC.

This clonotype was observed many times. The V call is TRBV12-3 or TRBV12-4, the J call TRBJ2-1; 10 positions agree with TRBD2. The CDR3 loop spans 14 amino acids. Trimming removed 5 bases from V and 5 bases from J; junction bases left unmatched: 3. This chain's CDR3 is CASSIGLADNEQFF. In DNA form, the CDR3 reads TGTGCCAGCAGTATAGGACTAGCGGACAATGAGCAGTTCTTC.

At least ten counts were recorded for this clonotype. The chain uses TRBV12-3 or TRBV12-4 and TRBJ1-5; D remains ambiguous. V gave up 6 bases and J gave up 2 bases, with 11 bases separating them. This CDR3 contains 14 residues. The CDR3, as DNA: TGTGCCAGCAGCCCCTCGGGAGGCAATCAGCCCCAGCATTTT. It translates to CASSPSGGNQPQHF.

This clonotype occurred many times. The chain is built from TRBV5-1 and TRBJ2-7; TRBD1 aligns across 7 bases. The CDR3 is 15 residues long. CDR1 and CDR2 from the germline V gene are SGHRS and YFSETQ. J was trimmed by 2 bases and V by 4 bases; bases with no gene match: 9. In DNA form, the CDR3 reads TGCGCCAGCAGCAGCACGGGACAGCCCACCTACGAGCAGTACTTC. Its translation: CASSSTGQPTYEQYF.

Turning to this clonotype: A far larger clone is one nucleotide away, so this likely arose from a read error. The chain links TRBV6-2 or TRBV6-3 to TRBJ2-3, with 15 bases aligning to TRBD2. CDR1 and CDR2 (germline): MNHEY, SVGEGT. V was clipped by 5 bases and J by 2 bases; unmatched bases: 8. The CDR3 loop spans 18 amino acids. The CDR3 DNA sequence: TGTGCCAGCAGTGCCGGGACTAGCGGGAGGAGGGACACAGATACGCAGTATTTT. Amino acid sequence: CASSAGTSGRRDTDTQYF.

This clonotype was found many times. This CDR3 reads CSVDHIEGSGNYGYTF. The CDR3 region has the DNA TGCAGCGTTGATCATATCGAGGGCAGTGGCAACTATGGCTACACCTTC. The V gene is TRBV29-1, the J gene TRBJ1-2; no firm D call. The CDR3 has 16 residues. Trimming stripped 3 bases from V and 2 bases from J, with 19 bases between. CDR1 SQVTM and CDR2 ANQGSEA come from the germline V gene.

This clonotype was detected ten times or more. The chain links TRBV11-2 to TRBJ2-7, with 8 bases matching TRBD2. Germline values: CDR1 SGHAT, CDR2 FQNNGV. The CDR3 totals 14 residues. J lost 4 bases, V lost 5 bases, and 7 bases had no gene match. In DNA, the CDR3 is TGTGCCAGCAGCAAGGGACTAGGGGGATACGAGCAGTACTTC. Translated, it gives CASSKGLGGYEQYF.

The CDR3 DNA sequence: TGTGCCAGCAGTGACTCGCGGGGGCATGACACCGGGGAGCTGTTTTTT. It translates to CASSDSRGHDTGELFF. The chain uses TRBV6-4 and TRBJ2-2; a weak D match, TRBD2 (7 bases). This CDR3 is 16 amino acids long. V lost 0 bases and J lost 3, with 11 bases in between. Germline CDR1 MRHNA, CDR2 SNTAGT.

As regards this clonotype: This may stem from a read error, because a much larger clone lies one nucleotide away. The rearrangement uses TRBV6-1 and TRBJ2-3; no reliable D call. Per germline, CDR1 MNHNS and CDR2 SASEGT. There are 16 residues in the CDR3. The CDR3 nucleotides read TGTGCCAGCAGTGCTTCTTGGCAGGAACGTGAAGATGCGCAGTATTTT. Translation: CASSASWQEREDAQYF.

This clonotype was detected a few times. This chain connects TRBV19 to TRBJ1-1; D not resolved. V lost 6 bases, J lost 4 bases, and 24 bases lay in between. The germline gives CDR1 LNHDA, CDR2 SQIVND (reference sequence). The CDR3 spans 17 residues. CDR3 sequence: CASRARVEGGPRTEAFF. CDR3 DNA sequence: TGTGCCAGTAGGGCCCGGGTAGAAGGTGGGCCTCGCACTGAAGCTTTCTTT. Combining the CDR3 with reference TRBV19 and TRBJ1-1 gives the whole variable domain DGGITQSPKYLFRKEGQNVTLSCEQNLNHDAMYWYRQDPGQGLRLIYYSQIVNDFQKGDIAEGYSVSREKKESFPLTVTSAQKNPTAFYLCASRARVEGGPRTEAFFGQGTRLTVV.

Many counts were recorded for this clonotype. The V and J genes are TRBV11-3 and TRBJ2-3, with D uncertain. V lost 3 bases and J 4 bases, leaving 5 bases between the germline ends. The germline CDR1 and CDR2 sequences are SGHNT and YENEEA. The CDR3 totals 12 residues. This chain's CDR3 is CASSFVSDTQYF. CDR3 DNA: TGTGCCAGCAGCTTTGTGTCAGATACGCAGTATTTT.

This clonotype came up many times. As DNA, the CDR3 is TGCAGTGCTAGAGATAGGAGGCATTACAATGAGCAGTTCTTC. The encoded protein is CSARDRRHYNEQFF. The chain carries TRBV20-1 and TRBJ2-1, with D possibly matching TRBD2 (5 bases). This CDR3 contains 14 residues. V lost 0 bases and J lost 4, with 10 bases in between. Looked up from germline, CDR1 is DFQATT and CDR2 is SNEGSKA (reference sequence).

This clonotype was observed at least ten times. The genes are TRBV5-1 and TRBJ2-1; 8 bases match TRBD2. Germline V CDR1 and CDR2: SGHRS, YFSETQ. CDR3 size: 15 residues. The V and J ends lost 0 bases and 8 bases, in that order; junction bases with no gene match: 7. CDR3 DNA: TGCGCCAGCAGCTTGGTGAGGGGACTAGAATATGAGCAGTTCTTC. As protein: CASSLVRGLEYEQFF.

This clonotype has at least ten counts. CDR3 sequence: CASRPTISSGSMYEQYF. In DNA form, the CDR3 reads TGTGCCAGCAGACCCACTATCTCTAGCGGGAGCATGTACGAGCAGTACTTC. The V and J genes are TRBV2 and TRBJ2-7, with 10 bases fitting TRBD2. Germline CDR1 is SNHLY and CDR2 is FYNNEI. CDR3 length equals 17 residues. The V gene end was trimmed by 6 bases and the J gene end by 4 bases; junction bases not matched to a gene: 15.

This clonotype was detected ten times or more. The chain couples TRBV9 to TRBJ2-5; 12 bases fit TRBD2. The germline CDR1 and CDR2 sequences are SGDLS and YYNGEE. The length of the CDR3 is 19 residues. V lost 3 bases and J lost 5; bases outside the gene matches: 17. The CDR3 DNA is TGTGCCAGCAGCGATGGACGTGGGGCTAGCGGGAGGGGTTGGGAGACCCAGTACTTC. Translating it yields CASSDGRGASGRGWETQYF.

In its sample, this clonotype was seen a few times. This chain connects TRBV28 to TRBJ2-5; D possibly matches TRBD1 or TRBD2 (6 bases each). The germline gives CDR1 MDHEN, CDR2 SYDVKM. Between the trimmed V and J ends, which lost 2 bases and 4 bases, there was a span of 17 bases. The CDR3 has 16 amino acids. The CDR3 sequence: CASSLTLGGGGETQYF. CDR3 sequence (DNA): TGTGCCAGCAGTTTAACGTTGGGGGGCGGAGGAGAGACCCAGTACTTC.

There are many counts of this clonotype. The J gene is TRBJ1-4, the V gene TRBV18; TRBD1 might be the D (5 bases). The CDR3 runs 15 residues. The germline gives CDR1 KGHSH, CDR2 LQKENI. V was cut by 5 bases and J by 1 base, with 11 bases left in between. The CDR3 region is CASSEGIRTNEKLFF. CDR3 nucleotides: TGTGCCAGCTCAGAGGGGATAAGAACTAATGAAAAACTGTTTTTT.

This clonotype was counted many times. The chain uses TRBV12-3 or TRBV12-4 and TRBJ1-1; no clear D. The germline V and J ends were trimmed by 6 bases and 6 bases, with 8 bases remaining between them. The CDR3 sequence is 11 residues long. The CDR3 DNA reads TGTGCCAGCAGCCAAGTTTCTGAAGCTTTCTTT. Residues: CASSQVSEAFF.

This clonotype has a handful of counts. The chain couples TRBV5-5 to TRBJ2-7, with a possible D match to TRBD1 (6 bases). The germline CDR1 and CDR2 sequences are SGHKS and YYEKEE (reference sequence). The CDR3 consists of 15 residues. The V end lost 4 bases, the J end lost 6 bases, and 20 bases lay between the germline ends. The CDR3 spells CASSAPLSGVGEQYF. The DNA for the CDR3 is TGTGCCAGCAGCGCCCCGCTCTCAGGGGTGGGCGAGCAGTACTTC.

Of note for this clonotype: It may be a read error: a sequence one base away is much more abundant. The chain is built from TRBV2 and TRBJ1-2; perhaps TRBD1 as D (6 bases). This CDR3 is built from 16 residues. Germline values: CDR1 SNHLY, CDR2 FYNNEI. V dropped 6 bases and J dropped 8 bases, with 25 bases sitting between them. CDR3 region: CASSLGPPRGPEGYTF. The CDR3 DNA reads as TGTGCCAGCAGCCTCGGGCCTCCCAGGGGTCCTGAGGGCTACACCTTC.